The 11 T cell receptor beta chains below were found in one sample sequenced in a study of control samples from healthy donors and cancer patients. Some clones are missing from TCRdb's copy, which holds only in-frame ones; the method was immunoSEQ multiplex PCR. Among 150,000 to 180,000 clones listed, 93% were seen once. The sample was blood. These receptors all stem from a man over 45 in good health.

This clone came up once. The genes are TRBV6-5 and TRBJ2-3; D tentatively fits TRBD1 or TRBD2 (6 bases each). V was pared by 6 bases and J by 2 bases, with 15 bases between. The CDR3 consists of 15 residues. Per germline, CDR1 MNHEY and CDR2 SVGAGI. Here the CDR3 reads CASRDTGRITDTQYF. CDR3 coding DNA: TGTGCCAGCAGAGATACAGGGAGGATCACAGATACGCAGTATTTT.

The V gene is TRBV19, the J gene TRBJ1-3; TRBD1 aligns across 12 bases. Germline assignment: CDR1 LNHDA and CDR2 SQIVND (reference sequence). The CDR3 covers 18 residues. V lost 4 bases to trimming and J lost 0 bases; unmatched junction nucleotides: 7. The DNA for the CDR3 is TGTGCCAGTAGTACGGGACAGGGGGCCCGGAGCTCTGGAAACACCATATATTTT. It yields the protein CASSTGQGARSSGNTIYF.

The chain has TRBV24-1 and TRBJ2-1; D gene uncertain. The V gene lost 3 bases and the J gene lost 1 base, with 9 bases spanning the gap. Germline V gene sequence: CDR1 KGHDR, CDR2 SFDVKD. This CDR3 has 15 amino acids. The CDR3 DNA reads TGTGCCACCAGTGATAAGGCATATTCCTACAATGAGCAGTTCTTC. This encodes CATSDKAYSYNEQFF.

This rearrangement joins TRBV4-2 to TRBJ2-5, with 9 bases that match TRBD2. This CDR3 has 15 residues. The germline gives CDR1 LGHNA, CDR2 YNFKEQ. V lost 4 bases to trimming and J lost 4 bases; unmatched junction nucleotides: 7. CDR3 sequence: CASSPTSGLRETQYF. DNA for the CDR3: TGTGCCAGCAGCCCTACTAGCGGGCTGCGAGAGACCCAGTACTTC.

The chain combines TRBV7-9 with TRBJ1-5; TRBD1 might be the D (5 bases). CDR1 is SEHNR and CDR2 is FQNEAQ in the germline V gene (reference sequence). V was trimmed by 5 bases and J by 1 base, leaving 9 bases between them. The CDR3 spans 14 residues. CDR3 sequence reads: CASSDWDSNQPQHF. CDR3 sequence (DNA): TGTGCCAGCAGCGACTGGGACAGCAATCAGCCCCAGCATTTT.

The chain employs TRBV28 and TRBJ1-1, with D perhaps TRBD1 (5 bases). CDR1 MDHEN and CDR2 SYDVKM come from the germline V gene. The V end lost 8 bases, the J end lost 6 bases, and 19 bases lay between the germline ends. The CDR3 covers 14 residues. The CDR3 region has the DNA TGTGCCAGCGGGGACCGAGCAGCGGTCCCTGAAGCTTTCTTT. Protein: CASGDRAAVPEAFF.

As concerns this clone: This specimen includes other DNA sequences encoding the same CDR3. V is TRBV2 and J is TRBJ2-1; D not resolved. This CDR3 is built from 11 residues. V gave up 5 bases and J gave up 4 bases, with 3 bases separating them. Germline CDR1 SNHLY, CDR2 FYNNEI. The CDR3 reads CASSSYNEQFF. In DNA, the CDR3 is TGTGCCAGCAGTAGTTACAATGAGCAGTTCTTC. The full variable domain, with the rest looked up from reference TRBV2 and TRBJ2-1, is EPEVTQTPSHQVTQMGQEVILRCVPISNHLYFYWYRQILGQKVEFLVSFYNNEISEKSEIFDDQFSVERPDGSNFTLKIRSTKLEDSAMYFCASSSYNEQFFGPGTRLTVL.

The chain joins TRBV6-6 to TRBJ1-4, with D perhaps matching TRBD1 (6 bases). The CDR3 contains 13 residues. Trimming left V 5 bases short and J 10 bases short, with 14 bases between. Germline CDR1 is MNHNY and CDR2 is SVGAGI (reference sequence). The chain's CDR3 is CASSPTTGRKLFF. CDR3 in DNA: TGTGCCAGCAGTCCTACCACAGGGCGAAAACTGTTTTTT.

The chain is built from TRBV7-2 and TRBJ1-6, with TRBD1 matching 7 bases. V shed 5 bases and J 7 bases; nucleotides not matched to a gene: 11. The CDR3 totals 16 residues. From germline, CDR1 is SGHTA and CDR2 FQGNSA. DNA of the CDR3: TGTGCCAGCAGCCCTCGCGGACAGGATGAAAATTCACCCCTCCACTTT. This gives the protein CASSPRGQDENSPLHF.

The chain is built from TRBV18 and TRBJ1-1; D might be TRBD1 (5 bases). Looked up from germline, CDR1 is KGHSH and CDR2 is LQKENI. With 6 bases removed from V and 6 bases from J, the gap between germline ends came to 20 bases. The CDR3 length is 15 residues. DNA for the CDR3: TGTGCCAGCTCCCGACTTGGGACCTTAGACGCTGAAGCTTTCTTT. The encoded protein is CASSRLGTLDAEAFF. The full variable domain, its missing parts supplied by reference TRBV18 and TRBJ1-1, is NAGVMQNPRHLVRRRGQEARLRCSPMKGHSHVYWYRQLPEEGLKFMVYLQKENIIDESGMPKERFSAEFPKEGPSILRIQQVVRGDSAAYFCASSRLGTLDAEAFFGQGTRLTVV.

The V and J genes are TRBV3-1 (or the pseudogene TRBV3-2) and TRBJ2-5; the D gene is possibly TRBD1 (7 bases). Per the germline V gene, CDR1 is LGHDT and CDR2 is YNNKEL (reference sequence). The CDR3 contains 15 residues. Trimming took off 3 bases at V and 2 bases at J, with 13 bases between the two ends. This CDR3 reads CASSQFSGGQETQYF. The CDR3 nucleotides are TGTGCCAGCAGCCAGTTCTCAGGGGGGCAAGAGACCCAGTACTTC.